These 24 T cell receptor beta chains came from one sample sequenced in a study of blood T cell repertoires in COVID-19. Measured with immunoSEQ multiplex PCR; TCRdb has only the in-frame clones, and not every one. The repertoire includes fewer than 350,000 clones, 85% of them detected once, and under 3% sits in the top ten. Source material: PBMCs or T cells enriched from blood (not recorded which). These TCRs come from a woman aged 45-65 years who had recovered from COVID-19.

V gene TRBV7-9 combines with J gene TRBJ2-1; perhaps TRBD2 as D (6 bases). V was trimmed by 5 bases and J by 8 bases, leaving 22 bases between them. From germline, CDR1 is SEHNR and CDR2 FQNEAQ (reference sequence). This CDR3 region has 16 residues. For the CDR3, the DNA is TGTGCCAGCAGCCCCCGGGCGGGGAAGCTGATCCATGAGCAGTTCTTC. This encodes CASSPRAGKLIHEQFF.

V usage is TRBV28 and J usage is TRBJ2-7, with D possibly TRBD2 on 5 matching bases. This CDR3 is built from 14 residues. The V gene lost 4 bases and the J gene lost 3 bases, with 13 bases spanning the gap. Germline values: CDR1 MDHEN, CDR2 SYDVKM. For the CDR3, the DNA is TGTGCCAGCAGTTGTTACCGGGAAGACTACGAGCAGTACTTC. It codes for CASSCYREDYEQYF.

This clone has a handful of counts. CDR3 bases: TGTGCCAGCAGCCAACGGACAGGAGGGCTTAATGGCTACACCTTC. Its translation is CASSQRTGGLNGYTF. This chain uses TRBV14 with TRBJ1-2; 7 nucleotides line up with TRBD1. After removal of 2 bases from V and 6 bases from J, the junction contained 9 bases not matched to a gene. CDR3 size: 15 residues. The germline gives CDR1 SGHDN, CDR2 FVKESK.

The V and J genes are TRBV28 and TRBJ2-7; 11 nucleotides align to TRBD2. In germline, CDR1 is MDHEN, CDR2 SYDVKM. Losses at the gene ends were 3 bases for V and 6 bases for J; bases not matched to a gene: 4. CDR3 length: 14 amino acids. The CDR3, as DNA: TGTGCCAGCAGTTTTAGCGGGGGGGCGCGCGAGCAGTACTTC. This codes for CASSFSGGAREQYF.

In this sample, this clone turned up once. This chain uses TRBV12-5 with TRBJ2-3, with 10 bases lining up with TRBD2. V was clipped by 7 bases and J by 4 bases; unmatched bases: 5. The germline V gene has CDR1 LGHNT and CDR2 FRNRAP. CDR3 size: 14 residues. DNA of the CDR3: TGTGCTAGTGTGGGGCTAGCGGGAGCAGATACGCAGTATTTT. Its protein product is CASVGLAGADTQYF. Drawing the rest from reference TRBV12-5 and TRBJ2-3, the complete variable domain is DARVTQTPRHKVTEMGQEVTMRCQPILGHNTVFWYRQTMMQGLELLAYFRNRAPLDDSGMPKDRFSAEMPDATLATLKIQPSEPRDSAVYFCASVGLAGADTQYFGPGTRLTVL.

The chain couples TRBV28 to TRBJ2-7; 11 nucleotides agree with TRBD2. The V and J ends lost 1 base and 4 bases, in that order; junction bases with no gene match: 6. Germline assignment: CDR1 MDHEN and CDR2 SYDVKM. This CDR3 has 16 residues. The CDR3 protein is CASSLLLAGGTYEQYF. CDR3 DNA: TGTGCCAGCAGTTTATTGCTAGCGGGGGGCACATACGAGCAGTACTTC.

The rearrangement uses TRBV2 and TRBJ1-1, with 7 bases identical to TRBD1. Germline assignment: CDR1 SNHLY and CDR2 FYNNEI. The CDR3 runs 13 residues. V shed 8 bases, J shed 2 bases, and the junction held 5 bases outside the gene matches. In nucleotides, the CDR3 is TGTGCCAGCGCATGGGACAGCAACACTGAAGCTTTCTTT. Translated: CASAWDSNTEAFF.

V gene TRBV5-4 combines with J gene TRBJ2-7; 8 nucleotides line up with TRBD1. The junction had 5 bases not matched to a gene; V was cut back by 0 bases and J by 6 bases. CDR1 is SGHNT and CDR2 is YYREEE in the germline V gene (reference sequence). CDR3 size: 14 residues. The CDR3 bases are TGTGCCAGCAGCTTGGGTGGACAGGGCGGCGAGCAGTACTTC. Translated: CASSLGGQGGEQYF.

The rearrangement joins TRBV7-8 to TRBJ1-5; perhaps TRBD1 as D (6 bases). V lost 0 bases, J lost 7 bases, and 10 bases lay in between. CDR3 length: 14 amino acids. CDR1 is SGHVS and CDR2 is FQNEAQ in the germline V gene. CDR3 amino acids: CASSLAGGRQPQHF. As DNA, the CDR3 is TGTGCCAGCAGCTTAGCAGGGGGAAGACAGCCCCAGCATTTT.

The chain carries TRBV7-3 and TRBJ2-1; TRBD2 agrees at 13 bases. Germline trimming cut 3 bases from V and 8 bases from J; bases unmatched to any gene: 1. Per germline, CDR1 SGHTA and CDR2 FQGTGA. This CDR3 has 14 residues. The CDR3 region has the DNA TGTGCCAGCAGCTTGGGGACTAGCGGGGATGAGCAGTTCTTC. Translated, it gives CASSLGTSGDEQFF.

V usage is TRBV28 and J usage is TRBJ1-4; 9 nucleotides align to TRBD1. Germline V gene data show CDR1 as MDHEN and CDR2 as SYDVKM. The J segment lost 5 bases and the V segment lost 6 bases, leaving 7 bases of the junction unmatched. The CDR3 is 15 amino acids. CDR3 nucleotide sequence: TGTGCCAGCAGCCCCTCGACAGGGGGAAATGAAAAACTGTTTTTT. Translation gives CASSPSTGGNEKLFF.

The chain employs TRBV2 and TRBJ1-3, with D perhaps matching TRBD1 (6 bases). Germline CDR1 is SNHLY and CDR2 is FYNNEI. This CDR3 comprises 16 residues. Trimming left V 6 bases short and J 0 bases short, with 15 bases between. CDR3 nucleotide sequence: TGTGCCAGCAGAGGGGGAGACAGGTCCTCTGGAAACACCATATATTTT. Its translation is CASRGGDRSSGNTIYF.

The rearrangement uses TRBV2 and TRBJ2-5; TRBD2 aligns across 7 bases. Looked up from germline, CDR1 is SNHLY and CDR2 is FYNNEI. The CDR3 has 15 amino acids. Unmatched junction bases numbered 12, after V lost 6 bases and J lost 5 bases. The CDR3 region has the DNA TGTGCCAGCAGGAATTCAGGACTCGGGGGGGAGACCCAGTACTTC. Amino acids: CASRNSGLGGETQYF.

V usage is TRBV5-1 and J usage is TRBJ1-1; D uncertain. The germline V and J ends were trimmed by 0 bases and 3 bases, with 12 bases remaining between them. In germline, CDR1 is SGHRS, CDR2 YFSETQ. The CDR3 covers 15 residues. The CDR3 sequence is CASSLESGWDTEAFF. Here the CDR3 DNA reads TGCGCCAGCAGCTTGGAATCGGGTTGGGACACTGAAGCTTTCTTT.

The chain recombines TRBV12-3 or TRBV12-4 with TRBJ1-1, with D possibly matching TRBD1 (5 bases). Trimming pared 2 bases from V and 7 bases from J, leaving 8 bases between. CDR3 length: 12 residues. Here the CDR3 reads CASSLRGLEAFF. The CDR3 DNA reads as TGTGCCAGCAGTTTAAGGGGACTTGAAGCTTTCTTT.

CDR3 loop: CASSEQTQMNTEAFF. The CDR3 region has the DNA TGTGCCAGCAGCGAGCAAACACAGATGAACACTGAAGCTTTCTTT. This chain links TRBV9 with TRBJ1-1; no reliable D call. The V gene's germline CDR1 is SGDLS and CDR2 YYNGEE. The V end lost 3 bases, the J end lost 0 bases, and 12 bases lay between the germline ends. The CDR3 sequence is 15 residues long.

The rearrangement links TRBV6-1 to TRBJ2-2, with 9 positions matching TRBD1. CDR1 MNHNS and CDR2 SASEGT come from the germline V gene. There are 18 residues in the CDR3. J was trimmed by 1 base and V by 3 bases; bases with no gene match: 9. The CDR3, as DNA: TGTGCCAGCAGTGATCTTAGGGGGGACAGGGTGAACACCGGGGAGCTGTTTTTT. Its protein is CASSDLRGDRVNTGELFF.

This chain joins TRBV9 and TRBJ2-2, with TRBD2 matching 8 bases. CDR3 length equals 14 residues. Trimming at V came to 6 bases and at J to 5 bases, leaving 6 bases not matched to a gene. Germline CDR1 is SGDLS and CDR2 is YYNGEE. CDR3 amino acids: CASTAGGYTGELFF. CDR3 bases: TGTGCCAGCACCGCGGGGGGTTATACCGGGGAGCTGTTTTTT.

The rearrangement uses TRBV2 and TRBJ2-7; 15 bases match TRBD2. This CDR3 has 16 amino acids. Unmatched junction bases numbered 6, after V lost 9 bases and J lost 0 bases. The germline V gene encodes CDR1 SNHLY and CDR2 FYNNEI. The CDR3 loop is CARGTSGGRLSYEQYF. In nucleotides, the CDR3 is TGTGCCAGAGGGACTAGCGGGGGGCGCCTCTCCTACGAGCAGTACTTC.

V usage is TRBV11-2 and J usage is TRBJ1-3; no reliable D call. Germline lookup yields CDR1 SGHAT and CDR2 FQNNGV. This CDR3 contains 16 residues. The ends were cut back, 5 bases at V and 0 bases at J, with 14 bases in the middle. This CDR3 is CASSPQGRHSGNTIYF. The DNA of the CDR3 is TGTGCCAGCAGCCCACAAGGCAGGCACTCTGGAAACACCATATATTTT.

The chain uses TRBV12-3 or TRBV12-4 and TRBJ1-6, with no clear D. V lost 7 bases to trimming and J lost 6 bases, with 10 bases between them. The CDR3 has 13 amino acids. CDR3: CASTYSPNSPLHF. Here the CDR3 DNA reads TGTGCCAGCACATACAGCCCTAATTCACCCCTCCACTTT.

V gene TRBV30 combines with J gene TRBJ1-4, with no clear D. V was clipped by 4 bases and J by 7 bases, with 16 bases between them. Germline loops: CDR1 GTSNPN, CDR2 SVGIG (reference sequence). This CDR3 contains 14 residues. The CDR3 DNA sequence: TGTGCCTGGAATCGCGGGGTGAGCCGTGAAAAACTGTTTTTT. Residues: CAWNRGVSREKLFF.

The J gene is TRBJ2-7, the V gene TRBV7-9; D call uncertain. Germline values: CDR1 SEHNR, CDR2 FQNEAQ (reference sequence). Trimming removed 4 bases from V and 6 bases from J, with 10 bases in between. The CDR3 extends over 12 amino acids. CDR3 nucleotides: TGTGCCAGCAGCTCCCGAGAGCCCGAGCAGTACTTC. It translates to CASSSREPEQYF.

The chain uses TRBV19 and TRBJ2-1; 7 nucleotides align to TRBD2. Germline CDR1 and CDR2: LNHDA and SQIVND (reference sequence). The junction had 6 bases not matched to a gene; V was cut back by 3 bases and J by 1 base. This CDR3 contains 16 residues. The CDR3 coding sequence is TGTGCCAGTAGTATCCCGGGCGGGAGTTCCTACAATGAGCAGTTCTTC. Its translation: CASSIPGGSSYNEQFF. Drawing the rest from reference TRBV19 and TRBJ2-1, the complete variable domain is DGGITQSPKYLFRKEGQNVTLSCEQNLNHDAMYWYRQDPGQGLRLIYYSQIVNDFQKGDIAEGYSVSREKKESFPLTVTSAQKNPTAFYLCASSIPGGSSYNEQFFGPGTRLTVL.